One T cell receptor (beta chain) is described in this entry. This specimen belongs to a study of T cell responses to AZD1222 COVID-19 vaccine. Generated by immunoSEQ multiplex PCR, the TCRdb table keeps only in-frame clones and is missing some. The table lists 92,000 or so clones, about 88% of them singletons. The sequence was collected from an adult in good health. The starting material was peripheral blood, obtained on day 0 of AZD1222 vaccination.

The CDR3 sequence is CASSSNLGNTIYF. The CDR3 DNA follows: TGTGCCAGCAGTTCGAACCTAGGAAACACCATATATTTT. The V gene is TRBV28, the J gene TRBJ1-3; D unclear. Germline V gives CDR1 MDHEN, CDR2 SYDVKM. The CDR3 spans 13 residues. Trimming removed 4 bases from V and 4 bases from J, with 8 bases in between.